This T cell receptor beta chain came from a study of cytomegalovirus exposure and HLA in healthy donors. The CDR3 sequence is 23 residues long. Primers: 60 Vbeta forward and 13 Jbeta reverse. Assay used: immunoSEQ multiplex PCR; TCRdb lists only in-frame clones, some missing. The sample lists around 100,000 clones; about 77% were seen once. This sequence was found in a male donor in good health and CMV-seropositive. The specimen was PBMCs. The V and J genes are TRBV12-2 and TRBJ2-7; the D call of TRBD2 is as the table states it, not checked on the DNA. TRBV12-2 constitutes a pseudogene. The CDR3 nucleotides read TGTGCAAGTCGCTTAGTGAGCCCTCACACGAAAAAAACTAGCGGGAGGCCCTCCTACGAGCAGTACTTC. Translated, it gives CASRLVSPHTKKTSGRPSYEQYF.